This T cell receptor beta chain was retrieved from a study of blood T cell repertoires in COVID-19. At the level of the study: Nucleic acid was either cDNA or gDNA, and it came from T cells, B-cell-depleted T cells, or PBMCs.

This clone has a single count. Trimming shortened V by 3 bases and J by 1 base, and 3 bases separated the two germline ends. The CDR3 is made up of 11 amino acids. Germline V gene lookup returns CDR1 SQVTM and CDR2 ANQGSEA. Clones were sequenced by immunoSEQ multiplex PCR, and TCRdb holds only the in-frame ones, with some missing. This table has fewer than 700,000 clones, about 89% appearing once. This sequence was found in a woman aged 45-65 years with COVID-19, enrolled during active disease. The sequencing sample was made of peripheral blood. The chain is built from TRBV29-1 and TRBJ1-1; D not certain. In nucleotides, the CDR3 is TGCAGCGTTGACGGGAACACTGAAGCTTTCTTT. Its translation is CSVDGNTEAFF.